This section outlines one T cell receptor (beta chain) sequence together with its context. Its antigen is not known. A multiplex PCR was run with 60 Vbeta primers and 13 Jbeta primers. The method was immunoSEQ multiplex PCR; TCRdb's version includes in-frame clones alone and lacks a portion of them. Of 150,000 to 200,000 clones listed, 81% are singletons. This entry comes from a study of cytomegalovirus exposure and HLA in healthy donors. Findings and caveats of the study: In vitro, three CMV-associated chains proved specific for CMV antigens. For most TCR beta V segments, an earlier analysis put the productive rate at about 90% or about 30% of the time. Reported findings show TCR beta sequences accurately forecast HLA-A and HLA-B alleles in most subjects.

The CDR3 has 14 residues. Germline V gene data show CDR1 as MNHEY and CDR2 as SVGAGI. With 3 bases removed from V and 5 bases from J, the gap between germline ends came to 11 bases. The rearrangement uses TRBV6-5 and TRBJ1-5; the D is unclear. The specimen sequenced was PBMCs. This sequence originates from a middle-aged man in good health and CMV-seronegative. CDR3 sequence (DNA): TGTGCCAGCAGTTATGCGGGTTCCGATCAGCCCCAGCATTTT. Its protein product is CASSYAGSDQPQHF.